These 13 T cell receptor beta chains share one sample of origin, sequenced in a study of shared clonotypes between healthy human individuals. TCRdb's table, derived via immunoSEQ multiplex PCR, lists solely in-frame clones and lacks some. The sample lists over 1.4 million clones; roughly 96% were seen once. Sequencing was done on a sample of naive CD4+ T cells sorted from blood. Specified subset: CD45RA+ positively selected. The origin of the receptors is a man aged 30 to 39 in good health.

This chain uses TRBV29-1 with TRBJ2-1; 9 bases match TRBD2. This CDR3 spans 17 amino acids. V dropped 6 bases and J dropped 7; count of bases not matched to a gene: 19. Germline CDR1 SQVTM, CDR2 ANQGSEA. The chain's CDR3 is CSVGPSGMGGLLNEQFF. The CDR3 region has the DNA TGCAGCGTAGGCCCTAGCGGGATGGGAGGATTATTAAATGAGCAGTTCTTC.

This clone has more than one count but fewer than ten. The J gene is TRBJ2-7, the V gene TRBV4-1; 8 positions match TRBD1. This CDR3 comprises 15 residues. The germline CDR1 and CDR2 sequences are MGHRA and YSYEKL. Germline trimming cut 3 bases from V and 2 bases from J; bases unmatched to any gene: 6. The CDR3 loop is CASSQGRQGTYEQYF. Written as DNA, the CDR3 is TGCGCCAGCAGCCAGGGTAGACAGGGGACCTACGAGCAGTACTTC.

The rearrangement uses TRBV19 and TRBJ2-7; D perhaps matches TRBD2 (6 bases). The CDR3 is 15 amino acids. Trimming left V 7 bases short and J 0 bases short, with 16 bases between. The germline gives CDR1 LNHDA, CDR2 SQIVND (reference sequence). Here the CDR3 DNA reads TGTGCCAGTACCCCCTCCCGGGACTTCTCCTACGAGCAGTACTTC. It is translated as CASTPSRDFSYEQYF.

V and J are TRBV14 and TRBJ2-7; D is uncertain. This CDR3 region has 12 residues. V shed 1 base and J shed 6 bases, with 7 bases lying between them. CDR1 SGHDN and CDR2 FVKESK come from the germline V gene. CDR3 coding DNA: TGTGCCAGCAGCCAAGGGGTTCGCGAGCAGTACTTC. This encodes CASSQGVREQYF.

The V and J genes are TRBV10-3 and TRBJ2-1, with D possibly TRBD1 on 5 matching bases. CDR3 length: 13 amino acids. CDR1 is ENHRY, CDR2 SYGVKD, per germline. V was trimmed by 10 bases and J by 4 bases, leaving 14 bases between them. Here the CDR3 reads CATDPGMYNEQFF. The DNA of the CDR3 is TGTGCCACGGACCCAGGGATGTACAATGAGCAGTTCTTC.

The V and J genes are TRBV30 and TRBJ2-7; the match to TRBD2 covers 11 bases. This CDR3 spans 14 amino acids. Germline V gives CDR1 GTSNPN, CDR2 SVGIG (reference sequence). V shed 2 bases and J 2 bases; nucleotides not matched to a gene: 2. The CDR3 protein is CAWSPGLAAYEQYF. The CDR3 DNA reads TGTGCCTGGAGTCCGGGACTAGCGGCCTACGAGCAGTACTTC.

This clone has just a few counts. V and J are TRBV2 and TRBJ2-2; 12 bases are shared with TRBD2. The trim removed 10 bases at V and 0 bases at J, leaving 12 bases unmatched. The germline V gene has CDR1 SNHLY and CDR2 FYNNEI. The CDR3 is 18 residues long. The CDR3 loop is CATTSGSGVSANTGELFF. The DNA for the CDR3 is TGTGCCACGACTAGCGGGAGCGGTGTTTCAGCGAACACCGGGGAGCTGTTTTTT. The full variable domain, rest sourced from reference TRBV2 and TRBJ2-2, is EPEVTQTPSHQVTQMGQEVILRCVPISNHLYFYWYRQILGQKVEFLVSFYNNEISEKSEIFDDQFSVERPDGSNFTLKIRSTKLEDSAMYFCATTSGSGVSANTGELFFGEGSRLTVL.

This chain uses TRBV5-4 with TRBJ2-5; TRBD1 aligns across 10 bases. The germline V gene has CDR1 SGHNT and CDR2 YYREEE (reference sequence). The V and J ends lost 4 bases and 1 base, in that order; junction bases with no gene match: 4. The CDR3 consists of 15 residues. The CDR3 region has the DNA TGTGCCAGCAGCAGGGGGGACAGGGGCCAAGAGACCCAGTACTTC. Protein product: CASSRGDRGQETQYF.

CDR3 protein: CASTRFGEWSGNTIYF. The CDR3 nucleotides are TGTGCCAGTACCAGATTCGGTGAATGGAGTGGGAACACCATATATTTT. V is TRBV19 and J is TRBJ1-3; no clear D. The germline V gene encodes CDR1 LNHDA and CDR2 SQIVND (reference sequence). The CDR3 spans 16 residues. The germline V and J ends were trimmed by 7 bases and 7 bases, with 23 bases remaining between them.

The V call is TRBV19, the J call TRBJ2-5, with D tentatively TRBD1 or TRBD2 (5 bases each). V was trimmed by 2 bases and J by 4 bases, leaving 17 bases between them. This CDR3 comprises 16 residues. Germline V gene sequence: CDR1 LNHDA, CDR2 SQIVND (reference sequence). The CDR3 protein is CASSILPSPGTETQYF. CDR3 DNA sequence: TGTGCCAGTAGTATATTACCTTCCCCAGGGACAGAGACCCAGTACTTC.

The CDR3 bases are TGTGCCAGCGATACTAGGACAGATACGCAGTATTTT. This translates into CASDTRTDTQYF. The chain recombines TRBV28 with TRBJ2-3; D is perhaps TRBD2 (5 bases). V dropped 8 bases and J dropped 3 bases, with 9 bases sitting between them. Germline-derived CDR1 and CDR2 are MDHEN and SYDVKM. This CDR3 is 12 amino acids long.

V and J are TRBV5-4 and TRBJ2-7; D remains ambiguous. Deletions cut 2 bases from V and 0 bases from J, with 6 bases between. The CDR3 has 13 amino acids. CDR1 and CDR2 from the germline V gene are SGHNT and YYREEE (reference sequence). The CDR3 DNA sequence: TGTGCCAGCAGCTTCCCGGCCTCCTACGAGCAGTACTTC. This sequence encodes CASSFPASYEQYF.

The gene calls are TRBV14 and TRBJ2-1, with no clear D. The germline gives CDR1 SGHDN, CDR2 FVKESK. Trimming shortened V by 6 bases and J by 2 bases, and 8 bases separated the two germline ends. This CDR3 has 13 amino acids. CDR3 DNA: TGTGCCAGCAGTCGCGAAACCTACAATGAGCAGTTCTTC. Residues: CASSRETYNEQFF.